The entry below describes one T cell receptor beta chain. Its antigen is as yet unknown. Diagnosis relied on clinical symptoms, serum thyroxine and TRAb, thyroid ultrasound and orbital computed tomography. The sample is drawn from a study of T cells in Graves' hyperthyroidism and ophthalmopathy. General study results and limits: A model of 13 V-J features distinguished ophthalmopathy from stable hyperthyroidism. Onset of ophthalmopathy came a median around 6.2 months after the model predicted it.

RNA transcripts were the template for amplifying TCR beta CDR3 regions. A first-round RT-PCR of the TCR CDR3 used the HTBI primer set. TCRdb analysed the multiplex PCR reads with MiXCR anew, one entry per CDR3 protein. The data show some 400,000 distinct CDR3 sequences, approximately 14% seen once. Trimming removed 3 bases from V and 3 bases from J, with 18 bases in between. Germline V gives CDR1 SEHNR, CDR2 FQNEAQ (reference sequence). This CDR3 contains 17 residues. Sequenced sample: blood. The chain has TRBV7-9 and TRBJ2-1; a weak D match, TRBD2 (5 bases). The receptor was isolated from a woman in her sixties with Graves' hyperthyroidism. The CDR3 is CASSLRPVSGVYNEQFF. Here the CDR3 DNA reads TGTGCCAGCAGCTTGCGCCCAGTAAGCGGAGTCTACAATGAGCAGTTCTTC.